Below, 30 T cell receptor beta chains from the same sample are listed, as sequenced in a study of regulatory T cells in long-lasting Graves disease (dated by TCRdb to 2020 to 2023). The sample's time point, from its label and the paper: newly diagnosed GD, antithyroid drugs for less than 3 months. For both TCR sequencing and RNA sequencing, RNA was extracted from PBMCs in TRIzol. The receptor library was made with multiplex PCR. TCRdb records Illumina HiSeq 4000 as the sequencer. To build TCR beta libraries, CDR3 regions were amplified by Arm-PCR using iRepertoire HTBI primers. In-frame beta chains were kept once TCRdb had trimmed the public reads at Q25 with fastp and called clones with MiXCR. Entries that share a CDR3 protein sequence are merged under the most common genes and DNA. The sample contains about 370,000 distinct CDR3 sequences, roughly 15% of them found a single time. Of the sample, about a fifth falls within the top ten clones.

The input for sequencing was peripheral blood mononuclear cells (PBMCs), taken at new diagnosis, from a patient treated with antithyroid drugs. Source of these receptors: a female donor with Graves disease.

There are a few counts of this clonotype. This chain joins TRBV27 and TRBJ2-7, with D perhaps TRBD2 (5 bases). Germline CDR1 reads MNHEY; CDR2 reads SMNVEV (reference sequence). V lost 1 base to trimming and J lost 0 bases, with 10 bases between them. The CDR3 extends over 15 amino acids. This chain's CDR3 is CASSLWVANSYEQYF. The CDR3, as DNA: TGTGCCAGCAGTTTATGGGTAGCGAACTCCTACGAGCAGTACTTC.

This chain connects TRBV25-1 to TRBJ1-2; TRBD1 matches 7 bases. CDR1 and CDR2 (germline): MGHDK, SYGVNS. This CDR3 is 15 amino acids long. With 4 bases clipped from V and 2 bases from J, the junction kept 7 bases outside the gene matches. DNA of the CDR3: TGTGCCAGCAGTGCTCGGGGAGGGGGCAACTATGGCTACACCTTC. Its protein is CASSARGGGNYGYTF.

Note on this clonotype: A single base is all that separates this from a far larger clone, so a read error is likely. The rearrangement links TRBV28 to TRBJ2-1, with 9 bases aligning to TRBD1. Germline values: CDR1 MDHEN, CDR2 SYDVKM. The CDR3 spans 17 residues. Germline trimming cut 5 bases from V and 5 bases from J; bases unmatched to any gene: 13. The DNA for the CDR3 is TGTGCCAGCAGTGATGTTACAGGGGGCGGCAAACACAATGAGCAGTTCTTC. The encoded protein is CASSDVTGGGKHNEQFF.

Only a few counts were recorded for this clonotype. J is TRBJ1-1 and V is TRBV29-1; D is undetermined. Germline assignment: CDR1 SQVTM and CDR2 ANQGSEA. V was clipped by 6 bases and J by 0 bases, with 11 bases between them. This CDR3 is built from 13 residues. The CDR3 loop reads CSVERGMNTEAFF. CDR3 DNA: TGCAGCGTCGAACGAGGAATGAACACTGAAGCTTTCTTT.

This clonotype was observed many times. The chain recombines TRBV28 with TRBJ2-3; no definite D call. The CDR3 loop spans 14 amino acids. Germline-derived CDR1 and CDR2 are MDHEN and SYDVKM. Deletions cut 4 bases from V and 4 bases from J, with 12 bases between. The CDR3 region is CASSSRSRSDTQYF. CDR3 nucleotide sequence: TGTGCCAGCAGTTCCCGAAGCCGGTCAGATACGCAGTATTTT. Variable domain in full (rest from reference TRBV28 and TRBJ2-3): DVKVTQSSRYLVKRTGEKVFLECVQDMDHENMFWYRQDPGLGLRLIYFSYDVKMKEKGDIPEGYSVSREKKERFSLILESASTNQTSMYLCASSSRSRSDTQYFGPGTRLTVL.

The sample holds a few counts of this clonotype. The missing conserved phenylalanine or tryptophan at the end of this CDR3 makes a read error likely. V and J are TRBV12-3 or TRBV12-4 and TRBJ2-7, with 8 nucleotides matching TRBD1. Germline trimming cut 5 bases from V and 7 bases from J; bases unmatched to any gene: 4. This CDR3 has 12 residues. CDR3 sequence reads: CASSNTGGEQYS. As DNA, the CDR3 is TGTGCCAGCAGTAACACAGGGGGTGAGCAGTACTCC.

This clonotype was detected many times. The V and J genes are TRBV27 and TRBJ2-5; no clear D. V was pared by 6 bases and J by 1 base, with 9 bases between. The CDR3 contains 13 residues. Looked up from germline, CDR1 is MNHEY and CDR2 is SMNVEV (reference sequence). CDR3 in DNA: TGTGCCAGCAGACCGGTTGTCCAAGAGACCCAGTACTTC. Translated, it gives CASRPVVQETQYF.

This clonotype has only a few counts. The rearrangement uses TRBV15 and TRBJ1-2; 7 positions agree with TRBD1. Unmatched junction bases numbered 4, after V lost 0 bases and J lost 0 bases. Germline V lookup: CDR1 LNHNV, CDR2 YYDKDF (reference sequence). The CDR3 extends over 16 amino acids. The chain's CDR3 is CATSRDGTAANYGYTF. Here the CDR3 DNA reads TGTGCCACCAGCAGAGATGGGACAGCGGCTAACTATGGCTACACCTTC.

This clonotype appeared a few times. The chain recombines TRBV12-3 or TRBV12-4 with TRBJ1-1, with TRBD1 identical over 8 bases. This CDR3 comprises 14 residues. J lost 5 bases, V lost 5 bases, and 7 bases had no gene match. This CDR3 is CASSKTGGRTEAFF. The DNA of the CDR3 is TGTGCCAGCAGTAAAACAGGGGGAAGGACTGAAGCTTTCTTT.

This clonotype showed up many times. The chain is built from TRBV5-1 and TRBJ2-1; D is undetermined. CDR3 length: 14 amino acids. V was clipped by 0 bases and J by 6 bases, with 10 bases between them. The germline V gene has CDR1 SGHRS and CDR2 YFSETQ. The CDR3 is CASSLAGTPNEQFF. The CDR3 DNA reads TGCGCCAGCAGCTTGGCCGGCACACCCAATGAGCAGTTCTTC.

This clonotype was seen repeatedly, ten times or more. The V and J genes are TRBV29-1 and TRBJ2-2, with TRBD1 identical over 8 bases. CDR3 length: 14 residues. J lost 4 bases, V lost 4 bases, and 5 bases had no gene match. Germline V lookup: CDR1 SQVTM, CDR2 ANQGSEA. The CDR3 sequence: CSVAGGDSTGELFF. DNA for the CDR3: TGCAGCGTTGCAGGGGGCGACAGCACCGGGGAGCTGTTTTTT.

CDR3 in amino acids: CASSSDYTGNYEQFF. The CDR3, as DNA: TGTGCCAGCAGCTCGGATTATACAGGGAATTATGAGCAGTTCTTC. The chain uses TRBV7-9 and TRBJ2-1; TRBD1 might be the D (6 bases). V was shortened by 4 bases and J by 8 bases, with 18 bases between the two germline ends. CDR1 and CDR2 (germline): SEHNR, FQNEAQ (reference sequence). The CDR3 sequence is 15 residues long.

This clonotype was observed at least ten times. The rearrangement uses TRBV4-1 and TRBJ1-2; D may be TRBD1 (5 bases). V was shortened by 1 base and J by 4 bases, with 10 bases between the two germline ends. Per germline, CDR1 MGHRA and CDR2 YSYEKL. The CDR3 sequence is 14 residues long. CDR3 in amino acids: CASSQGQGPYGYTF. The CDR3 region has the DNA TGCGCCAGCAGCCAAGGCCAGGGTCCCTATGGCTACACCTTC.

In its sample, this clonotype was seen many times. The rearrangement links TRBV12-3 or TRBV12-4 to TRBJ1-2; possibly TRBD1 for D (6 bases). The ends were cut back, 7 bases at V and 4 bases at J, with 10 bases in the middle. The length of the CDR3 is 12 residues. The CDR3 bases are TGTGCCAGCACCGACAGGCCCTATGGCTACACCTTC. It translates to CASTDRPYGYTF.

Turning to this clonotype: A far more abundant clone sits one base away, making this likely a read error. The chain combines TRBV6-1 with TRBJ1-5, with 8 bases identical to TRBD1. Germline loops: CDR1 MNHNS, CDR2 SASEGT. The CDR3 covers 17 residues. CDR3 amino acids: CASSEDRGQGSKQPQHF. CDR3 nucleotide sequence: TGTGCCAGCAGCGAAGATCGCGGACAGGGAAGCAAACAGCCCCAGCATTTT.

This clonotype was observed a single time. This chain joins TRBV14 and TRBJ1-2, with TRBD1 matching over 7 bases. V lost 1 base to trimming and J lost 4 bases; unmatched junction nucleotides: 9. The CDR3 runs to 16 residues. Germline V gene data show CDR1 as SGHDN and CDR2 as FVKESK. CDR3 coding DNA: TGTGCCAGCAGCCAAGTCAGGGGGATCCCTCCCTATGGCTACACCTTC. Its protein product is CASSQVRGIPPYGYTF.

This clonotype was picked up many times. The CDR3 sequence is CASSPNPILVGLKNEQYF. Written as DNA, the CDR3 is TGTGCCAGCAGCCCCAACCCTATATTAGTAGGGTTAAAAAACGAGCAGTACTTC. The chain joins TRBV7-6 to TRBJ2-7; D is ambiguous. Between the trimmed V and J ends, which lost 5 bases and 5 bases, there was a span of 28 bases. The germline V gene encodes CDR1 SGHVS and CDR2 FNYEAQ. The CDR3 spans 18 residues.

This clonotype came up a few times. The genes are TRBV9 and TRBJ2-1, with 8 positions matching TRBD2. TRBJ2-5 explains the end of the DNA better; the J call may be wrong. There are 15 residues in the CDR3. Per germline, CDR1 SGDLS and CDR2 YYNGEE. CDR3 sequence (DNA): TGTGCCAGCAGCGACCAACTCGGGGGGGAAGAGACCCAGTACTTC. Encoded protein: CASSDQLGGEETQYF.

The chain joins TRBV6-1 to TRBJ2-5; the match to TRBD2 covers 8 bases. Trimming cost V 1 base and J 4 bases; bases outside gene matches: 5. Germline assignment: CDR1 MNHNS and CDR2 SASEGT. The CDR3 runs 15 residues. The CDR3 loop reads CASSEDVSGAETQYF. CDR3 DNA sequence: TGTGCCAGCAGTGAAGATGTTAGCGGGGCAGAGACCCAGTACTTC.

This clonotype was recorded a few times. The J gene is TRBJ2-1, the V gene TRBV29-1; no definite D call. The DNA end lines up better with TRBJ2-4; the J call may be wrong. The germline V gene has CDR1 SQVTM and CDR2 ANQGSEA. The CDR3 totals 11 residues. The CDR3 reads CSVERVDIQYF. The CDR3 nucleotides read TGCAGCGTTGAACGTGTTGACATTCAGTACTTC.

This clonotype was detected ten times or more. V gene TRBV5-1 combines with J gene TRBJ1-2; D not resolved. The length of the CDR3 is 15 residues. The ends were cut back, 1 base at V and 0 bases at J, with 10 bases in the middle. Germline assignment: CDR1 SGHRS and CDR2 YFSETQ. CDR3 in DNA: TGCGCCAGCAGCTTGAATGGAGAGGCTAACTATGGCTACACCTTC. Its translation is CASSLNGEANYGYTF.

CDR3 loop: CASRRYRSDDSPLHF. As DNA, the CDR3 is TGTGCCAGCAGACGATACAGGTCAGACGATTCACCCCTCCACTTT. The chain has TRBV11-2 and TRBJ1-6; D perhaps matches TRBD1 (5 bases). Germline V gene lookup returns CDR1 SGHAT and CDR2 FQNNGV. The V end lost 6 bases, the J end lost 8 bases, and 17 bases lay between the germline ends. This CDR3 region has 15 residues.

There are many counts of this clonotype. This sequence joins TRBV12-3 or TRBV12-4 and TRBJ1-1; no reliable D call. This CDR3 has 14 amino acids. Between the trimmed V and J ends, which lost 3 bases and 2 bases, there was a span of 10 bases. The CDR3, as DNA: TGTGCCAGCAGTTTCCACCTACCCAACACTGAAGCTTTCTTT. Translation gives CASSFHLPNTEAFF.

There are many counts of this clonotype. The chain links TRBV27 to TRBJ2-1; TRBD2 is a possible D gene (5 bases). The CDR3 is made up of 12 amino acids. The germline V and J ends were trimmed by 8 bases and 7 bases, with 12 bases remaining between them. Germline CDR1 reads MNHEY; CDR2 reads SMNVEV (reference sequence). This chain's CDR3 is CASAGGINEQFF. DNA of the CDR3: TGTGCCAGCGCTGGAGGAATAAATGAGCAGTTCTTC.

Turning to this clonotype: At one end, the junction sequence differs from germline, possibly due to a read error. J is TRBJ1-5 and V is TRBV11-2; D remains unclear. This CDR3 region has 18 residues. Germline CDR1 is SGHAT and CDR2 is FQNNGV. CDR3 in amino acids: CASSQGPDVGLSNQPQHF. In nucleotides, the CDR3 is TGCGCCAGCAGCCAAGGCCCAGATGTAGGGTTAAGCAATCAGCCCCAGCATTTT.

This clonotype showed up many times. This sequence joins TRBV3-1 and TRBJ2-1, with 8 positions matching TRBD1. From germline, CDR1 is LGHDT and CDR2 YNNKEL (reference sequence). The CDR3 has 16 residues. V lost 2 bases to trimming and J lost 6 bases; unmatched junction nucleotides: 9. The CDR3: CASSQMAGGIGNEQFF. DNA for the CDR3: TGTGCCAGCAGCCAAATGGCAGGGGGCATAGGCAATGAGCAGTTCTTC.

The chain couples TRBV9 to TRBJ2-5; 13 nucleotides line up with TRBD2. The germline gives CDR1 SGDLS, CDR2 YYNGEE. With V trimmed by 0 bases and J by 0 bases, 2 bases remained unmatched. CDR3 length equals 17 residues. This CDR3 is CASSVGLAGGHQETQYF. The CDR3 DNA is TGTGCCAGCAGCGTAGGACTAGCGGGGGGCCACCAAGAGACCCAGTACTTC.

This clonotype was recorded at least ten times. The V and J genes are TRBV27 and TRBJ2-1, with D unresolved. Per germline, CDR1 MNHEY and CDR2 SMNVEV (reference sequence). Trimming removed 6 bases from V and 10 bases from J, with 19 bases in between. CDR3 length: 14 amino acids. The CDR3 bases are TGTGCCAGCAGCATACAACCTTGGAGTGAAGAGCAGTTCTTC. Residues: CASSIQPWSEEQFF.

The V call is TRBV3-1, the J call TRBJ2-1, with D unclear. This CDR3 is 12 amino acids long. The ends were cut back, 4 bases at V and 7 bases at J, with 8 bases in the middle. Germline CDR1 reads LGHDT; CDR2 reads YNNKEL (reference sequence). CDR3 bases: TGTGCCAGCAGCCCCAGACCGAATGAGCAGTTCTTC. This encodes CASSPRPNEQFF.

The chain has TRBV2 and TRBJ2-5, with D unclear. This CDR3 comprises 16 residues. Germline values: CDR1 SNHLY, CDR2 FYNNEI. Between the trimmed V and J ends, which lost 8 bases and 2 bases, there was a span of 21 bases. The CDR3 region has the DNA TGTGCCAGCGAAAGCCATCGGGTCCGCGCGCAAGAGACCCAGTACTTC. Residues: CASESHRVRAQETQYF.